These T cell receptor beta chains were read from a single sample in a study of T-cell reconstitution after alpha-beta-depleted transplantation in children. Using its own MiXCR run on the PCR reads, TCRdb lists one record per CDR3 protein. The sample gives around 530,000 distinct CDR3 sequences, 30% to 35% of which show up once; around 2.3% is in the top ten. The sample was PBMCs from the stem cell graft donor, taken from the stem cell graft. These receptors were obtained from a human donor who donated a stem cell graft to a child with aplastic anemia. Both conserved end residues are part of each CDR3. A D gene is named only where the DNA matches it firmly. Only part of the rows carry a size: once, few, many, or a class if the clone is expanded.

clone_size	v_call	j_call	d_call	cdr3_nt	cdr3_aa
.	TRBV27	TRBJ2-7	.	TGTGCCAGCAGTTTATCCGCCGGGAACCACTACGAGCAGTACTTC	CASSLSAGNHYEQYF
.	TRBV12-3/TRBV12-4	TRBJ2-7	.	TGTGCCAGCAGTTCACGGCGGACACAGGCCGAGCAGTACTTC	CASSSRRTQAEQYF
.	TRBV6-5	TRBJ2-5	.	TGTGCCAGCAGTTACGGCGGAAGGCAAGAGACCCAGTACTTC	CASSYGGRQETQYF
.	TRBV20-1	TRBJ2-4	.	TGCAGTGCTGGACCTCTTGGTAGGGAAAACATTCAGTACTTC	CSAGPLGRENIQYF
.	TRBV7-3	TRBJ2-3	.	TGTGCCAGCAGCCTATCCGGGGGCAGAGGCACAGATACGCAGTATTTT	CASSLSGGRGTDTQYF
.	TRBV7-2	TRBJ1-5	.	TGTGCCAGCAGCCCCTCTAGTAGTGGTGCTCAGCCCCAGCATTTT	CASSPSSSGAQPQHF
.	TRBV19	TRBJ1-3	.	TGTGCCACTAGGGTCGCCTCTGGAAACACCATATATTTT	CATRVASGNTIYF
few	TRBV11-3	TRBJ1-5	TRBD1	TGTGCCAGCAGCCGCACAGGGGAGAGCAATCAGCCCCAGCATTTT	CASSRTGESNQPQHF
.	TRBV6-1	TRBJ2-1	.	TGTGCCAGCAGTGAAGCGCTTCGGAAGGAAAGGGTTGTGGATGAGCAGTTCTTC	CASSEALRKERVVDEQFF
.	TRBV20-1	TRBJ2-3	TRBD2	TGCAGTGCTAGATCCCCGGGACTAGCGGGAGCGCCAGATACGCAGTATTTT	CSARSPGLAGAPDTQYF
few	TRBV15	TRBJ2-2	TRBD2	TGTGCCACCAGCAGTGGTACTAGCGGGAGGCCCGGGGAGCTGTTTTTT	CATSSGTSGRPGELFF
.	TRBV29-1	TRBJ2-1	TRBD2	TGCAGCGCCACGGGACTAGCGGACAATGAGCAGTTCTTC	CSATGLADNEQFF
many	TRBV9	TRBJ2-1	TRBD2	TGTGCCAGCTCACCTAGCGGCAATGAGCAGTTCTTC	CASSPSGNEQFF
.	TRBV7-9	TRBJ1-2	TRBD1	TGTGCCAGCAGCTTATCCGGGACAGCTAACTATGGCTACACCTTC	CASSLSGTANYGYTF
.	TRBV20-1	TRBJ2-4	.	TGCAGTGGCGCGGGGGACACGGCCAAAAACATTCAGTACTTC	CSGAGDTAKNIQYF
few	TRBV7-2	TRBJ1-1	.	TGTGCCAGCAGCTTAGATCCAGGACCTTACACTGAAGCTTTCTTT	CASSLDPGPYTEAFF
few	TRBV29-1	TRBJ2-7	.	TGCAGCGTTGAAGGACCAGGGGGTAGCGGAAGCTCCTACGAGCAGTACTTC	CSVEGPGGSGSSYEQYF
.	TRBV7-9	TRBJ2-7	.	TGTGCCAGCAGCAGCGGGACAGAATCTTACGAGCAGTACTTC	CASSSGTESYEQYF
.	TRBV20-1	TRBJ2-1	TRBD2	TGCAGTGCTAGATCTAGCGGGAAATATGATGAGCAGTTCTTC	CSARSSGKYDEQFF
.	TRBV28	TRBJ1-2	TRBD1	TGTGCCAGCGTGGACAGGCTATGGGGCTACACCTTC	CASVDRLWGYTF
.	TRBV6-1	TRBJ1-2	.	TGTGCCAGCAGTCTCACCATAGGCAGGGTGGATGGCTACACCTTC	CASSLTIGRVDGYTF
few	TRBV20-1	TRBJ2-1	TRBD2	TGCAGTGCTAGACGTGGTCTAGCGGGGGGTGAGCAGTTCTTC	CSARRGLAGGEQFF
.	TRBV7-2	TRBJ2-3	TRBD2	TGTGCCAGCAAGTTAGCGGGAGGCAACACAGATACGCAGTATTTT	CASKLAGGNTDTQYF
.	TRBV3-1	TRBJ2-3	.	TGTGCCAGCAGCCAGAGATGGGCAGATACGCAGTATTTT	CASSQRWADTQYF
.	TRBV5-1	TRBJ1-1	.	TGCGCCAGCAGCCCTCCCGCTCGGGGTGTCGCTTTCTTT	CASSPPARGVAFF
.	TRBV5-1	TRBJ2-1	TRBD1	TGCGCCAGCAGCTTGGGACAGGGTCATATGAATGAGCAGTTCTTC	CASSLGQGHMNEQFF
.	TRBV15	TRBJ2-7	.	TGTGCCACCAGCAGAGGGGGAATGCAGGGAAGCTCCTACGAGCAGTACTTC	CATSRGGMQGSSYEQYF
few	TRBV12-3/TRBV12-4	TRBJ2-1	TRBD2	TGTGCCAGCAGTTCCTCCGGGACTACAACCCTAGGGAGGTTCTTC	CASSSSGTTTLGRFF
few	TRBV14	TRBJ2-3	TRBD2	TGTGCCAGCAGCCAAGATCGGACGGGAGGGCCTATGGATACGCAGTATTTT	CASSQDRTGGPMDTQYF
.	TRBV4-3	TRBJ2-7	.	TGCGCCAGCAGCCAAGAAATTCGGGACGAGCAGTACTTC	CASSQEIRDEQYF
.	TRBV5-1	TRBJ2-1	TRBD2	TGCGCCAGCAGCCTTAACAAGCGGGAGGGCACGTTCTTC	CASSLNKREGTFF
.	TRBV20-1	TRBJ1-1	.	TGCAGTGCTACAGGGAATCCGAACACTGAAGCTTTCTTT	CSATGNPNTEAFF
.	TRBV30	TRBJ2-5	TRBD2	TGTGCCTGGAGTACCCGGGAGGGAGGAGAGACCCAGTACTTC	CAWSTREGGETQYF
many	TRBV20-1	TRBJ1-1	TRBD1	TGCAGTGCAACTCAACAGGGGCCAGGTGAAGCTTTCTTT	CSATQQGPGEAFF
.	TRBV29-1	TRBJ2-2	.	TGCAGCGGCTGGACGACCAACACCGGGGAGCTGTTTTTT	CSGWTTNTGELFF
.	TRBV11-2	TRBJ2-1	TRBD2	TGTGCCAGCAGCGCTGGGGCGGGAGGGCCCCATGAGCAGTTCTTC	CASSAGAGGPHEQFF
.	TRBV4-1	TRBJ2-1	TRBD1	TGCGCCAGCAGGGGGACAGCTCAAATTAACAATGAGCAGTTCTTC	CASRGTAQINNEQFF
few	TRBV7-2	TRBJ2-7	TRBD2	TGTGCCAGCAGCAGGACTAGCGGGAGTAGCTCCTACGAGCAGTACTTC	CASSRTSGSSSYEQYF
.	TRBV11-2	TRBJ2-7	.	TGTGCCAGCAGCCACTACCACGAGCAGTACTTC	CASSHYHEQYF
.	TRBV10-3	TRBJ2-1	.	TGTGCCATCAGTGAGTCGAGAGACTCAATCTACAATGAGCAGTTCTTC	CAISESRDSIYNEQFF
.	TRBV15	TRBJ1-3	.	TGTGCCACCAGCAGAGGGTCGACGGGGGGCGGGAACACCATATATTTT	CATSRGSTGGGNTIYF
few	TRBV20-1	TRBJ1-1	.	TGCAGTGCTAGAGATTCCCATCTGGCGAACACTGAAGCTTTCTTT	CSARDSHLANTEAFF
.	TRBV29-1	TRBJ1-2	.	TGCAGCGTTGAAGCCTTTGTGGGGGCGGCCGGCTACACCTTC	CSVEAFVGAAGYTF
few	TRBV6-2/TRBV6-3	TRBJ2-5	.	TGTGCCAGCACTGGGCCCAATCAAGAGACCCAGTACTTC	CASTGPNQETQYF
few	TRBV7-9	TRBJ2-5	.	TGTGCCAGCAGCTTCCGGGACATCCAAGAGACCCAGTACTTC	CASSFRDIQETQYF
few	TRBV7-2	TRBJ1-1	.	TGTGCCAGCAGCCCCGGTCACACTGAAGCTTTCTTT	CASSPGHTEAFF